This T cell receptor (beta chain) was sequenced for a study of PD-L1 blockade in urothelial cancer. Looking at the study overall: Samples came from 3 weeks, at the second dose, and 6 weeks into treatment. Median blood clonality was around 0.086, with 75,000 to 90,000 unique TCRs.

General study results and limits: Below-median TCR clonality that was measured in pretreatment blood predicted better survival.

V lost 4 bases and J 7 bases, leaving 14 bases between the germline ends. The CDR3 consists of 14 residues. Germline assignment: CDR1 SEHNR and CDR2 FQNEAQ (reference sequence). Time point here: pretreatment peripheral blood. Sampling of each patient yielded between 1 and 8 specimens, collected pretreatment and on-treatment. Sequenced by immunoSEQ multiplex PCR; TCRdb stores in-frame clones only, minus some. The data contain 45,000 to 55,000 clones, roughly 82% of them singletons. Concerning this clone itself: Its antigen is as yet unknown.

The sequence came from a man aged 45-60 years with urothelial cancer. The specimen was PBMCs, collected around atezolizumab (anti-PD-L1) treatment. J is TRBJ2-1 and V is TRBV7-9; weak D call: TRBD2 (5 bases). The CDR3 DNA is TGTGCCAGCAGCTCAGCGACTAATATGAATGAGCAGTTCTTC. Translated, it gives CASSSATNMNEQFF.